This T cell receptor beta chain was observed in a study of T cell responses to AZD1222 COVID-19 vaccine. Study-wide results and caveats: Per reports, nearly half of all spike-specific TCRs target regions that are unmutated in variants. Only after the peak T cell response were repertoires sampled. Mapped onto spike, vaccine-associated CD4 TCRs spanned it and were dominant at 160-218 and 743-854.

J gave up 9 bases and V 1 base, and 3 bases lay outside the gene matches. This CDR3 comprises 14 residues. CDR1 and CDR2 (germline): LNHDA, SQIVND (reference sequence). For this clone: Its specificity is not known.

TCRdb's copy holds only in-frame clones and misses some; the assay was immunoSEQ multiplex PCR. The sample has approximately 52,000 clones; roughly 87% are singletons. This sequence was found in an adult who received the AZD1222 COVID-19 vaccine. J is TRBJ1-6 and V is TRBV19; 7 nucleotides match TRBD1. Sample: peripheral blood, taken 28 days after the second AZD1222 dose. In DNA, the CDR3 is TGTGCCAGTAGTATAGGACAGGGAAGTTCACCCCTCCACTTT. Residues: CASSIGQGSSPLHF.